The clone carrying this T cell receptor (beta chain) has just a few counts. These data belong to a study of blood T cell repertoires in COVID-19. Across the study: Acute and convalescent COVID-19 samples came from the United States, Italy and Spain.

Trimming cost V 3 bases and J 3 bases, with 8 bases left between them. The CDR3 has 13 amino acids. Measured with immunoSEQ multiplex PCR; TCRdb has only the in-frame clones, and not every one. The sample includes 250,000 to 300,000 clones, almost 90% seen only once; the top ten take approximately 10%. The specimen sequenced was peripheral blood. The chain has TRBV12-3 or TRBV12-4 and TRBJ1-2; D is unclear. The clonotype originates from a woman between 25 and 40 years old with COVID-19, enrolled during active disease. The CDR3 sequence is CASSLSRDYGYTF. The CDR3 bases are TGTGCCAGCAGTTTGAGCCGAGACTATGGCTACACCTTC.